These T cell receptor beta chains were read from a single sample in a study of blood T cell repertoires in COVID-19. Measured with immunoSEQ multiplex PCR; TCRdb has only the in-frame clones, and not every one. The sample contains roughly 240,000 clones, over 75% of which appear only once. The sequencing input was PBMCs or T cells enriched from blood (not recorded which). These receptors were collected from a woman aged 50 to 65 with acute COVID-19. The CDR3 runs from the conserved cysteine through the conserved F or W. The order of the fields is D gene, V gene, J gene, clone size, CDR3 protein, CDR3 DNA. A D gene is named only where the DNA matches it firmly. Clone size appears in some rows only: once, few, many, or a class for an expanded clone.

>NA|TRBV6-6|TRBJ2-4|NA
CASTRGTLAKNIQYF
TGTGCCAGCACTAGGGGGACACTAGCCAAAAACATTCAGTACTTC
>NA|TRBV27|TRBJ1-2|NA
CASSPQGWGYTF
TGTGCCAGCAGTCCGCAGGGGTGGGGCTACACCTTC
>NA|TRBV7-9|TRBJ2-3|NA
CASSPTGITDTQYF
TGTGCCAGCAGCCCGACAGGTATCACAGATACGCAGTATTTT
>NA|TRBV28|TRBJ1-5|NA
CASSSGGRPQHF
TGTGCCAGCAGTTCCGGCGGGCGGCCCCAGCATTTT
>TRBD1|TRBV20-1|TRBJ1-5|NA
CSASGTASQPQHF
TGCAGTGCTAGTGGGACAGCCTCCCAGCCCCAGCATTTT
>NA|TRBV19|TRBJ2-3|NA
CASSASKGPPTDTQYF
TGTGCCAGTAGTGCCTCGAAGGGGCCTCCCACAGATACGCAGTATTTT
>TRBD1|TRBV18|TRBJ1-2|NA
CASSTGPRTGGEGYTF
TGTGCCAGCTCGACCGGCCCCCGGACAGGGGGGGAAGGCTACACCTTC
>TRBD1|TRBV9|TRBJ1-2|NA
CASSARDRGANGYTF
TGTGCCAGCAGCGCCCGGGACAGGGGTGCCAATGGCTACACCTTC
>TRBD1|TRBV7-2|TRBJ1-1|once
CASSLVDRADTEAFF
TGTGCCAGCAGCTTAGTGGACAGGGCGGACACTGAAGCTTTCTTT
>TRBD2|TRBV27|TRBJ2-2|NA
CASSLQGLAGNTGELFF
TGTGCCAGCAGTTTACAGGGACTAGCGGGGAACACCGGGGAGCTGTTTTTT
>NA|TRBV5-1|TRBJ2-2|NA
CASSLQQADTGELFF
TGCGCCAGCAGCTTGCAACAGGCGGACACCGGGGAGCTGTTTTTT
>NA|TRBV7-2|TRBJ2-6|NA
CASSLDMFGANVLTF
TGTGCCAGCAGCTTAGACATGTTTGGGGCCAACGTCCTGACTTTC
>NA|TRBV5-4|TRBJ1-4|NA
CASSFSGENEKLFF
TGTGCCAGCAGCTTTTCAGGGGAGAATGAAAAACTGTTTTTT
>NA|TRBV27|TRBJ1-3|NA
CASSFVKGEGNTIYF
TGTGCCAGCAGTTTTGTGAAGGGGGAGGGAAACACCATATATTTT
>NA|TRBV19|TRBJ1-1|NA
CASRSPSQGGVTEAFF
TGTGCCAGTAGATCCCCATCCCAGGGAGGAGTCACTGAAGCTTTCTTT
>NA|TRBV7-8|TRBJ1-2|NA
CASSFASGGYTF
TGTGCCAGCAGCTTTGCATCGGGGGGCTACACCTTC
>NA|TRBV5-1|TRBJ2-7|few
CASSPAEFSYEQYF
TGCGCCAGCAGCCCCGCGGAATTCTCCTACGAGCAGTACTTC
>NA|TRBV30|TRBJ1-2|NA
CAGTGHPYGYTF
TGTGCCGGGACTGGACATCCGTATGGCTACACCTTC
>NA|TRBV19|TRBJ1-4|NA
CASSQQSTNEKLFF
TGTGCCAGTAGTCAACAGTCAACTAATGAAAAACTGTTTTTT
>NA|TRBV14|TRBJ2-1|NA
CASSQDGRIHEQFF
TGTGCCAGCAGCCAAGATGGCAGGATTCATGAGCAGTTCTTC
>NA|TRBV6-5|TRBJ2-5|NA
CASTHNARVQETQYF
TGTGCCAGCACCCACAATGCGCGGGTCCAAGAGACCCAGTACTTC
>NA|TRBV4-3|TRBJ2-2|NA
CASSQTPRLAGELFF
TGCGCCAGCAGCCAAACTCCAAGACTAGCCGGGGAGCTGTTTTTT
>NA|TRBV11-3|TRBJ2-2|once
CASSFVPFGGTFTSTGELFF
TGTGCCAGCAGCTTTGTGCCCTTCGGCGGTACCTTTACCAGCACGGGGGAGCTGTTTTTT
>NA|TRBV7-2|TRBJ2-7|NA
CASSLISQSSYEQYF
TGTGCCAGCAGTTTGATTTCACAGAGCTCCTACGAGCAGTACTTC
>TRBD1|TRBV5-1|TRBJ1-1|NA
CASSSNRDRFTEAFF
TGCGCCAGCAGCTCAAACCGGGACAGATTCACTGAAGCTTTCTTT
>NA|TRBV5-8|TRBJ2-1|NA
CASSFEYNEQFF
TGTGCCAGCAGCTTCGAGTACAATGAGCAGTTCTTC
>TRBD1|TRBV7-2|TRBJ1-1|NA
CASSSRQGLPRTFF
TGTGCCAGCAGCTCCCGACAGGGCCTCCCGCGGACTTTCTTT
>NA|TRBV5-1|TRBJ1-5|NA
CASSLGGLAENQPQHF
TGCGCCAGCAGCTTGGGTGGGCTCGCCGAAAATCAGCCCCAGCATTTT
>NA|TRBV5-1|TRBJ2-7|NA
CASSLDRGYEQYF
TGCGCCAGCAGCTTGGATAGGGGCTACGAGCAGTACTTC
>TRBD2|TRBV5-1|TRBJ2-1|NA
CASSLSGGSYNEQFF
TGCGCCAGCAGCTTAAGCGGGGGGTCCTACAATGAGCAGTTCTTC
>NA|TRBV5-1|TRBJ1-2|NA
CASSLAPLSGYTF
TGCGCCAGCAGCTTGGCCCCTTTGAGTGGCTACACCTTC
>TRBD2|TRBV5-4|TRBJ2-5|NA
CASSFVRGGRGLQETQYF
TGTGCCAGCAGCTTTGTGCGGGGGGGCCGGGGACTCCAAGAGACCCAGTACTTC
>NA|TRBV7-9|TRBJ1-6|NA
CASSPVGGSSYNSPLHF
TGTGCCAGCAGCCCAGTGGGGGGGAGCTCCTATAATTCACCCCTCCACTTT
>TRBD1|TRBV28|TRBJ1-1|NA
CASNRDSTEAFF
TGTGCCAGCAACCGGGACAGCACTGAAGCTTTCTTT
>NA|TRBV28|TRBJ1-5|NA
CASRSSGARSNQPQHF
TGTGCCAGCAGGTCCTCAGGGGCACGGAGCAATCAGCCCCAGCATTTT
>NA|TRBV4-3|TRBJ1-1|once
CASSQDRFGGTEAFF
TGCGCCAGCAGCCAAGATAGGTTCGGGGGCACTGAAGCTTTCTTT
>TRBD1|TRBV27|TRBJ1-4|NA
CASSLQGINEKLFF
TGTGCCAGCAGTCTACAGGGGATTAATGAAAAACTGTTTTTT
>NA|TRBV29-1|TRBJ1-1|NA
CSARETKNTEAFF
TGCAGCGCCCGGGAAACAAAGAACACTGAAGCTTTCTTT
>NA|TRBV7-8|TRBJ1-4|NA
CASSLVGDFANEKLFF
TGTGCCAGCAGCTTAGTGGGGGACTTTGCTAATGAAAAACTGTTTTTT
>NA|TRBV25-1|TRBJ1-1|NA
CASSEGRSGRMNTEAFF
TGTGCCAGCAGTGAGGGGCGATCAGGACGGATGAACACTGAAGCTTTCTTT
>NA|TRBV29-1|TRBJ1-4|NA
CSVERGANEKLFF
TGCAGCGTCGAACGGGGAGCTAATGAAAAACTGTTTTTT